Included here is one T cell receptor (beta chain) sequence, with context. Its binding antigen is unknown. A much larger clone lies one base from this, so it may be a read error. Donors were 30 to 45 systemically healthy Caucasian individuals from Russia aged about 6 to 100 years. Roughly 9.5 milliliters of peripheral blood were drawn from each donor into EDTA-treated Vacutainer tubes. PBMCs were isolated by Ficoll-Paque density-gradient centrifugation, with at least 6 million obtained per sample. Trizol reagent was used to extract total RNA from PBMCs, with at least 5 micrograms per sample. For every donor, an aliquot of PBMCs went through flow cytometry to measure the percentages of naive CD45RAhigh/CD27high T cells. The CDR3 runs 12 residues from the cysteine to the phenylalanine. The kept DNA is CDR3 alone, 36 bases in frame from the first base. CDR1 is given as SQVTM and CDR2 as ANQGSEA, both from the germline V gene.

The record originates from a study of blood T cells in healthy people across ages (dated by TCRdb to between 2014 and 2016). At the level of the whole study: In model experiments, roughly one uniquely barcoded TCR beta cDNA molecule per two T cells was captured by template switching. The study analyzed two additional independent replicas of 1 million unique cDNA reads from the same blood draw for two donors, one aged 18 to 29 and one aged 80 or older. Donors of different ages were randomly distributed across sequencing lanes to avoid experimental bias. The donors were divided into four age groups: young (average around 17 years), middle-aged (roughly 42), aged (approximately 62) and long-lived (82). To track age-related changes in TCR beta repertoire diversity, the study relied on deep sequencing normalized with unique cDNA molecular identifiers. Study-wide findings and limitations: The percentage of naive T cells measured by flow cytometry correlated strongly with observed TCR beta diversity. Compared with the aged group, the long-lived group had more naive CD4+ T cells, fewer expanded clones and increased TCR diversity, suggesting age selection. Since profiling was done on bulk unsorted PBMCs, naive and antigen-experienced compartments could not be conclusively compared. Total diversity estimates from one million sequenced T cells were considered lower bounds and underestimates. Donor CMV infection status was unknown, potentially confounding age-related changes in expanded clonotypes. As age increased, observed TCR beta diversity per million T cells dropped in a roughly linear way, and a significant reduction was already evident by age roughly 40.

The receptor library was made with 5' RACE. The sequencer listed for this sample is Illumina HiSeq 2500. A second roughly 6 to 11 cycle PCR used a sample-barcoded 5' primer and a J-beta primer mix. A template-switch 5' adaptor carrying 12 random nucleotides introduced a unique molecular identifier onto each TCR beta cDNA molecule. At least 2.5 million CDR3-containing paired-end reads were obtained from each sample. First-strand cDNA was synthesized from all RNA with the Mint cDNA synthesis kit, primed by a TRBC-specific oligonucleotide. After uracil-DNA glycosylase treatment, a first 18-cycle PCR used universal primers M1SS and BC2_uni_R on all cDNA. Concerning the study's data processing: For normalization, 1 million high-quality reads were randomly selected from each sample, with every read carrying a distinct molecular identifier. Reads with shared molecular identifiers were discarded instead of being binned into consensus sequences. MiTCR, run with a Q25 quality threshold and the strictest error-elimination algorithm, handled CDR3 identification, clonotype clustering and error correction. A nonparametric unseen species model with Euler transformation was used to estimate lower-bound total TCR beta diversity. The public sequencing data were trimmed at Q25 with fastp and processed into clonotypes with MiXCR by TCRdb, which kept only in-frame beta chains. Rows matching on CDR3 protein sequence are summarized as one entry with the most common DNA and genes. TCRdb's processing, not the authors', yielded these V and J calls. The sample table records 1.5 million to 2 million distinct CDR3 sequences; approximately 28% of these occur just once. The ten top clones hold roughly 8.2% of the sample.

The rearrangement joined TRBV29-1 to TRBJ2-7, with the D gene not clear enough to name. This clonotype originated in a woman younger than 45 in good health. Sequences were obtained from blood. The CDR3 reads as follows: CRVASNYYEQYF. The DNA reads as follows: TGCAGGGTTGCTTCCAACTACTACGAGCAGTACTTC.